Below, 10 T cell receptor beta chains from the same sample are listed, as sequenced in a study of Ad26.COV2.S vaccination and SARS-CoV-2 variants. Some clones are missing from TCRdb's copy, which holds only in-frame ones; the method was immunoSEQ multiplex PCR. Among 500,000 or so clones listed, 89% were seen once. The treatment denotes: some 19 received Ad26.COV2.S at low or high dose, single or two shots; about 5 received placebo; per-sample allocation not given. At day 63 after the first vaccine or placebo injection, samples were drawn. Sample: peripheral blood, taken in a trial of Ad26.COV2.S vaccine versus placebo. The source of these receptors is a person between 18 and 65 years old who received the Ad26.COV2.S COVID-19 vaccine or a placebo.

The chain uses TRBV18 and TRBJ1-1; 8 positions match TRBD1. Germline assignment: CDR1 KGHSH and CDR2 LQKENI. V was clipped by 3 bases and J by 3 bases; unmatched bases: 3. This CDR3 has 14 residues. The CDR3 sequence: CASSPMTGDTEAFF. Written as DNA, the CDR3 is TGTGCCAGCTCACCGATGACAGGGGACACTGAAGCTTTCTTT. Supplemented by reference TRBV18 and TRBJ1-1, the full variable domain reads NAGVMQNPRHLVRRRGQEARLRCSPMKGHSHVYWYRQLPEEGLKFMVYLQKENIIDESGMPKERFSAEFPKEGPSILRIQQVVRGDSAAYFCASSPMTGDTEAFFGQGTRLTVV.

The rearrangement links TRBV5-6 to TRBJ2-3, with 7 nucleotides matching TRBD2. The CDR3 runs 17 residues. Losses at the gene ends were 2 bases for V and 6 bases for J; bases not matched to a gene: 15. Germline V lookup: CDR1 SGHDT, CDR2 YYEEEE. CDR3: CASSFFAAAGVGDTQYF. Written as DNA, the CDR3 is TGTGCCAGCAGCTTCTTTGCTGCGGCGGGAGTCGGGGATACGCAGTATTTT. The whole variable domain, remainder taken from reference TRBV5-6 and TRBJ2-3, is DAGVTQSPTHLIKTRGQQVTLRCSPKSGHDTVSWYQQALGQGPQFIFQYYEEEERQRGNFPDRFSGHQFPNYSSELNVNALLLGDSALYLCASSFFAAAGVGDTQYFGPGTRLTVL.

The rearrangement uses TRBV5-1 and TRBJ2-5; a possible D gene is TRBD2 (6 bases). The germline V gene encodes CDR1 SGHRS and CDR2 YFSETQ. V lost 1 base and J lost 5, with 12 bases in between. The CDR3 is made up of 14 amino acids. CDR3 region: CASSLIGGTETQYF. For the CDR3, the DNA is TGCGCCAGCAGCTTGATCGGGGGAACCGAGACCCAGTACTTC.

The genes are TRBV7-2 and TRBJ2-3; 10 nucleotides match TRBD2. Germline V gene sequence: CDR1 SGHTA, CDR2 FQGNSA. The CDR3 runs 16 residues. With 1 base clipped from V and 2 bases from J, the junction kept 3 bases outside the gene matches. The CDR3 is CASSLVAGGHTDTQYF. As DNA, the CDR3 is TGTGCCAGCAGCTTAGTAGCGGGGGGCCACACAGATACGCAGTATTTT.

The chain links TRBV11-3 to TRBJ2-1; weak D call: TRBD2 (7 bases). Germline CDR1 SGHNT, CDR2 YENEEA. The CDR3 has 18 residues. Trimming removed 5 bases at V and 1 base at J, with 21 bases between. DNA of the CDR3: TGTGCCAGCAGCCGGGGGGCGGGGGTTTCCTTATCCTACAATGAGCAGTTCTTC. It specifies CASSRGAGVSLSYNEQFF.

Written as DNA, the CDR3 is TGTGCCAGCAGTTTAGCGCTGGCGTCCGGGCAGTTCTTC. It codes for CASSLALASGQFF. The gene calls are TRBV12-3 or TRBV12-4 and TRBJ2-1; D uncertain. Between the trimmed V and J ends, which lost 0 bases and 12 bases, there was a span of 12 bases. CDR3 length: 13 amino acids.

V and J are TRBV7-8 and TRBJ2-5; perhaps D is TRBD1 or TRBD2 (5 bases each). The V end was cut by 6 bases, the J end by 4 bases, with 12 bases between. Looked up from germline, CDR1 is SGHVS and CDR2 is FQNEAQ. The CDR3 totals 13 residues. In DNA form, the CDR3 reads TGTGCCAGCAGAAAGCCGGGACCAGAGACCCAGTACTTC. Translated, it gives CASRKPGPETQYF.

This clone was recorded once. The J gene is TRBJ2-1, the V gene TRBV28; possible D gene TRBD1, 7 bases. Trimming took 2 bases from V and 5 from J, leaving 16 bases between them. CDR3 length: 16 amino acids. CDR1 is MDHEN and CDR2 is SYDVKM in the germline V gene. The CDR3 coding sequence is TGTGCCAGCAGTTTAGGGCCAGGGGGAGGTAACAATGAGCAGTTCTTC. Translated, it gives CASSLGPGGGNNEQFF.

In this sample, this clone turned up once. V gene TRBV6-5 combines with J gene TRBJ1-5; possibly TRBD1 for D (6 bases). Germline-derived CDR1 and CDR2 are MNHEY and SVGAGI. The CDR3 totals 13 residues. Trimming pared 6 bases from V and 7 bases from J, leaving 13 bases between. CDR3 sequence reads: CASRTGSGQPQHF. The CDR3, as DNA: TGTGCCAGCAGAACAGGGTCGGGACAGCCCCAGCATTTT.

V is TRBV6-5 and J is TRBJ1-2; maybe TRBD1 (5 bases). This CDR3 is 13 amino acids long. The germline V gene has CDR1 MNHEY and CDR2 SVGAGI. Between the trimmed V and J ends, which lost 2 bases and 3 bases, there was a span of 7 bases. As DNA, the CDR3 is TGTGCCAGCAGTTACGACAGTCACTATGGCTACACCTTC. Translated: CASSYDSHYGYTF.